This TCR beta chain was found in a study of blood T cell repertoires in COVID-19. TCRdb's copy holds only in-frame clones and misses some; the assay was immunoSEQ multiplex PCR. This sample carries around 86,000 clones, over 65% of them seen once, and the ten largest clones take about 11%. The junction had 15 bases not matched to a gene; V was cut back by 5 bases and J by 5 bases. Germline CDR1 is SGHRS and CDR2 is YFSETQ. The CDR3 extends over 18 amino acids. V usage is TRBV5-1 and J usage is TRBJ2-3; 12 positions agree with TRBD2. Sequencing was done on a sample of peripheral blood. The source of this sequence is a human donor in a cohort sampled during active COVID-19. For the CDR3, the DNA is TGCGCCAGCAGACAAGGTCAGCGACTAGCGGGAGTACTAGATACGCAGTATTTT. This translates into CASRQGQRLAGVLDTQYF.